Presented here are 28 T cell receptor beta chains from one specimen sequenced in a study of human T cells and chemical hapten exposure. Noted time point: pre-sensitization, week 0. Treatment specified: therapeutic diphenylcyclopropenone sensitization with weekly scalp DPC. One entry per CDR3 protein, called by TCRdb with MiXCR from the RACE reads. The data hold 85,000 to 90,000 distinct CDR3 sequences, with roughly 8.8% observed a single time. Specimen: whole blood, collected in connection with sensitization to the hapten diphenylcyclopropenone (DPC). Every receptor here comes from a woman aged 40 to 50 with alopecia areata. Some clones in this sample may be carry-over from other donors' samples.

The rearrangement joins TRBV5-1 to TRBJ1-2, with 11 bases that match TRBD1. V shed 0 bases and J 1 base; nucleotides not matched to a gene: 5. The CDR3 totals 17 residues. Germline CDR1 reads SGHRS; CDR2 reads YFSETQ. The CDR3: CASSLAPGQGVNYGYTF. CDR3 nucleotide sequence: TGCGCCAGCAGCTTGGCACCGGGACAGGGGGTTAACTATGGCTACACCTTC.

Only a few counts were recorded for this clonotype. The chain employs TRBV7-9 and TRBJ1-2; D gene unclear. The CDR3 length is 15 residues. CDR1 is SEHNR, CDR2 FQNEAQ, per germline (reference sequence). The germline V and J ends were trimmed by 1 base and 4 bases, with 13 bases remaining between them. The CDR3 DNA follows: TGTGCCAGCAGCTTAGGGACGGCGAGGCTCTATGGCTACACCTTC. This encodes CASSLGTARLYGYTF.

The J gene is TRBJ2-7, the V gene TRBV28; D uncertain. CDR3 size: 13 residues. CDR1 is MDHEN and CDR2 is SYDVKM in the germline V gene. V lost 7 bases to trimming and J lost 2 bases, with 12 bases between them. CDR3 in DNA: TGTGCCAGCATTAAGATAGCTCCCTACGAGCAGTACTTC. Protein: CASIKIAPYEQYF.

This clonotype appeared a few times. This CDR3 is CSASHDIGEKLFF. The DNA of the CDR3 is TGCAGTGCTAGTCATGACATCGGTGAAAAACTGTTTTTT. J is TRBJ1-4 and V is TRBV20-1; the D is unclear. This CDR3 region has 13 residues. Trimming pared 3 bases from V and 7 bases from J, leaving 12 bases between. Germline-derived CDR1 and CDR2 are DFQATT and SNEGSKA (reference sequence).

This clonotype was counted a few times. This CDR3 reads CASSLQLSYEQYF. CDR3 DNA: TGTGCCAGCAGTTTACAGTTATCCTACGAGCAGTACTTC. This chain links TRBV27 with TRBJ2-7; no clear D. The V gene's germline CDR1 is MNHEY and CDR2 SMNVEV (reference sequence). V lost 2 bases and J lost 1, with 6 bases in between. CDR3 size: 13 residues.

Remarks on this clonotype: This may be a read error, as it is one base from a much larger clone. The V gene is TRBV6-5, the J gene TRBJ2-4, with 10 bases matching TRBD1. The CDR3 covers 16 residues. Germline assignment: CDR1 MNHEY and CDR2 SVGAGI. Trimming took 3 bases from V and 7 from J; bases not matched to a gene: 9. The CDR3 DNA is TGTGCCAGCAGTTATATTGGGACAGGGGAAAGGAACATTCAGTACTTC. Protein sequence: CASSYIGTGERNIQYF.

This clonotype has only a few counts. The gene calls are TRBV12-3 or TRBV12-4 and TRBJ2-7; 10 nucleotides align to TRBD1. V gave up 6 bases and J gave up 4 bases; unmatched junction bases: 9. CDR3 length: 15 residues. CDR3 in DNA: TGTGCCAGCAGCTCTCCGGGACAGGGGATGTACGAGCAGTACTTC. It translates to CASSSPGQGMYEQYF.

In its sample, this clonotype was seen many times. The rearrangement links TRBV6-2 or TRBV6-3 to TRBJ2-3; D unclear. Germline CDR1 is MNHEY and CDR2 is SVGEGT. The CDR3 length is 13 residues. The V and J ends lost 7 bases and 6 bases respectively, with 14 bases between them. The CDR3: CASMQRPPDTQYF. The DNA for the CDR3 is TGTGCCAGCATGCAAAGGCCCCCCGATACGCAGTATTTT.

The gene calls are TRBV24-1 and TRBJ1-2; 9 nucleotides match TRBD1. Germline V gene lookup returns CDR1 KGHDR and CDR2 SFDVKD. This CDR3 comprises 15 residues. J lost 4 bases, V lost 4 bases, and 6 bases had no gene match. In DNA, the CDR3 is TGTGCCACCAGTGAACGACAGGGGGGAATCTATGGCTACACCTTC. As protein: CATSERQGGIYGYTF.

This clonotype was counted only a few times. V and J are TRBV20-1 and TRBJ1-5; D ambiguous. Germline V gene data show CDR1 as DFQATT and CDR2 as SNEGSKA (reference sequence). The CDR3 totals 15 residues. Trimming removed 0 bases from V and 5 bases from J, with 14 bases in between. CDR3: CSARDRIAIYQPQHF. The CDR3 DNA is TGCAGTGCTAGAGATAGGATAGCGATATATCAGCCCCAGCATTTT.

The rearrangement links TRBV2 to TRBJ2-7, with D unresolved. V gave up 7 bases and J gave up 0 bases, with 13 bases separating them. The CDR3 covers 14 residues. Per germline, CDR1 SNHLY and CDR2 FYNNEI. The DNA for the CDR3 is TGTGCCAGCAAAAAGGGATCACCCTCCTACGAGCAGTACTTC. This sequence encodes CASKKGSPSYEQYF.

V gene TRBV7-9 combines with J gene TRBJ1-6; D is undetermined. V was clipped by 4 bases and J by 5 bases, with 15 bases between them. The length of the CDR3 is 16 residues. CDR1 and CDR2 from the germline V gene are SEHNR and FQNEAQ (reference sequence). The CDR3 DNA reads TGTGCCAGCAGCTCTGCCGACAAGGAAAATAATTCACCCCTCCACTTT. Encoded protein: CASSSADKENNSPLHF.

This clonotype appeared many times. The gene calls are TRBV5-5 and TRBJ2-3; D gene ambiguous. Germline V gene data show CDR1 as SGHKS and CDR2 as YYEKEE (reference sequence). V was trimmed by 3 bases and J by 6 bases, leaving 20 bases between them. This CDR3 has 16 residues. The CDR3 nucleotides read TGTGCCAGCAGCTCGGGCCTTACGCTCCCGAAGGATACGCAGTATTTT. Residues: CASSSGLTLPKDTQYF.

This clonotype was detected ten times or more. This chain uses TRBV11-2 with TRBJ2-7; no clear D gene. Per the germline V gene, CDR1 is SGHAT and CDR2 is FQNNGV. Trimming took off 5 bases at V and 6 bases at J, with 11 bases between the two ends. The CDR3 runs to 12 residues. CDR3 in DNA: TGTGCCAGCAGCCTCACGGGTTTCGAGCAGTACTTC. This encodes CASSLTGFEQYF.

On this clonotype itself: An end of the junction differs from the germline gene, which may be a read error. The chain couples TRBV28 to TRBJ2-2; D perhaps matches TRBD1 (5 bases). Germline CDR1 and CDR2: MDHEN and SYDVKM. CDR3 size: 11 residues. Written as DNA, the CDR3 is TGTGCCAGCAGGTCTGCCCAGGGTAAAATTTTT. Its translation: CASRSAQGKIF.

The chain recombines TRBV6-5 with TRBJ2-1; 8 bases agree with TRBD2. The CDR3 has 16 residues. After removal of 8 bases from V and 6 bases from J, the junction contained 15 bases not matched to a gene. Germline CDR1 reads MNHEY; CDR2 reads SVGAGI. For the CDR3, the DNA is TGTGCCAGCTTCCCGTCGGGGAGCGGGGGTTTCAATGAGCAGTTCTTC. Its protein product is CASFPSGSGGFNEQFF.

This chain uses TRBV5-4 with TRBJ2-3; 10 bases fit TRBD2. Unmatched junction bases numbered 8, after V lost 4 bases and J lost 0 bases. Germline assignment: CDR1 SGHNT and CDR2 YYREEE (reference sequence). The CDR3 runs 17 residues. The CDR3 bases are TGTGCCAGCAGCACCCAGCCTAGCGGGGGAAGCACAGATACGCAGTATTTT. Residues: CASSTQPSGGSTDTQYF. The full variable domain, completed using reference TRBV5-4 and TRBJ2-3, is ETGVTQSPTHLIKTRGQQVTLRCSSQSGHNTVSWYQQALGQGPQFIFQYYREEENGRGNFPPRFSGLQFPNYSSELNVNALELDDSALYLCASSTQPSGGSTDTQYFGPGTRLTVL.

The V and J genes are TRBV2 and TRBJ1-5; no reliable D call. Trimming shortened V by 5 bases and J by 1 base, and 9 bases separated the two germline ends. The CDR3 has 14 residues. CDR1 and CDR2 (germline): SNHLY, FYNNEI. The CDR3 here is CASSKDTSNQPQHF. CDR3 DNA sequence: TGTGCCAGCAGTAAAGACACCAGCAATCAGCCCCAGCATTTT.

This clonotype occurred a few times. This chain links TRBV20-1 with TRBJ2-3; 12 bases map to TRBD2. With 4 bases clipped from V and 5 bases from J, the junction kept 7 bases outside the gene matches. Germline values: CDR1 DFQATT, CDR2 SNEGSKA (reference sequence). The length of the CDR3 is 15 residues. The CDR3 is CSATPLAGGQDTQYF. CDR3 nucleotide sequence: TGCAGTGCTACCCCACTAGCGGGGGGCCAAGATACGCAGTATTTT.

The CDR3 is CASSFRVTGNTEAFF. The CDR3 DNA reads TGTGCCAGCAGTTTTAGGGTGACAGGGAACACTGAAGCTTTCTTT. V usage is TRBV12-3 or TRBV12-4 and J usage is TRBJ1-1, with TRBD1 as a possible D gene (6 bases). Trimming took 3 bases from V and 1 from J, leaving 12 bases between them. The CDR3 is 15 amino acids.

This clonotype was seen repeatedly, ten times or more. The chain recombines TRBV20-1 with TRBJ1-6; D possibly corresponds to TRBD1 (6 bases). Germline lookup yields CDR1 DFQATT and CDR2 SNEGSKA (reference sequence). The CDR3 runs 14 residues. Between the trimmed V and J ends, which lost 3 bases and 7 bases, there was a span of 13 bases. Written as DNA, the CDR3 is TGCAGTGCTAGCCGCGGGGGCCCCAATTCACCCCTCCACTTT. This codes for CSASRGGPNSPLHF.

This clonotype came up many times. The chain joins TRBV18 to TRBJ1-3; D gene uncertain. CDR3 length: 13 amino acids. Germline CDR1 and CDR2: KGHSH and LQKENI. The V end lost 2 bases, the J end lost 1 base, and 3 bases lay between the germline ends. The CDR3 loop reads CASSPGSGNTIYF. CDR3 DNA sequence: TGTGCCAGCTCACCAGGGTCTGGAAACACCATATATTTT.

This clonotype appeared a few times. The chain has TRBV27 and TRBJ2-3, with D perhaps matching TRBD2 (6 bases). The ends were cut back, 3 bases at V and 4 bases at J, with 8 bases in the middle. In germline, CDR1 is MNHEY, CDR2 SMNVEV (reference sequence). The CDR3 has 13 residues. CDR3 nucleotide sequence: TGTGCCAGCAGTTTCGGAGGGTCAGATACGCAGTATTTT. It specifies CASSFGGSDTQYF.

In the case of this clonotype: With a much larger clone just one base away, this may be a read error. The chain links TRBV2 to TRBJ2-7, with 15 bases matching TRBD2. This CDR3 contains 15 residues. The germline V gene encodes CDR1 SNHLY and CDR2 FYNNEI. CDR3 amino acids: CASTRTSGGAREQNF. The CDR3 coding sequence is TGTGCCAGCACTAGGACTAGCGGGGGGGCCAGAGAGCAGAACTTC.

The table lists this clonotype with a few counts. The chain recombines TRBV25-1 with TRBJ2-1; no clear D. Trimming removed 8 bases at V and 10 bases at J, with 15 bases between. The V gene's germline CDR1 is MGHDK and CDR2 SYGVNS. CDR3 length: 12 residues. The CDR3 reads CASCRGINEQFF. Here the CDR3 DNA reads TGTGCCAGCTGTCGTGGGATTAACGAGCAGTTCTTC.

Ten or more counts support this clonotype. The gene calls are TRBV4-2 and TRBJ1-2; D is ambiguous. The CDR3 has 13 amino acids. Trimming shortened V by 0 bases and J by 6 bases, and 8 bases separated the two germline ends. The germline gives CDR1 LGHNA, CDR2 YNFKEQ. The CDR3 spells CASSQDSEHGYTF. Here the CDR3 DNA reads TGTGCCAGCAGCCAAGATTCCGAACATGGCTACACCTTC.

This clonotype was counted only a few times. The chain joins TRBV3-2 to TRBJ1-5. TRBV3-2 is a pseudogene locus. The CDR3 covers 13 residues. In nucleotides, the CDR3 is TGTGCCAGCAGCCAAGTTGTCAATCAGCCCCAGCATTTT. Its protein is CASSQVVNQPQHF.

The chain joins TRBV7-6 to TRBJ2-3, with 9 nucleotides matching TRBD2. Trimming cost V 5 bases and J 2 bases; bases outside gene matches: 5. The CDR3 runs 15 residues. Germline V gene sequence: CDR1 SGHVS, CDR2 FNYEAQ. For the CDR3, the DNA is TGTGCCAGCAGCCGAAGCGGGGGGCTCACAGATACGCAGTATTTT. This gives the protein CASSRSGGLTDTQYF.